The 13 T cell receptor beta chains in this list originate from one sample, sequenced in a study of CD8+ T cells in alopecia areata. Sequencing used cDNA as its template, made by extracting RNA and reverse transcribing it. Only in-frame clones appear in the TCRdb table, and some are missing; sequencing was by immunoSEQ multiplex PCR. The repertoire holds some 170,000 clones, with less than 75% as singletons. Sequencing used CD8+ T cells sorted from blood, obtained at week 0. The source of these receptors is a human donor with alopecia areata.

This clone was observed a few times. The gene calls are TRBV4-1 and TRBJ2-5; 9 bases are shared with TRBD1. Germline CDR1 MGHRA, CDR2 YSYEKL. The CDR3 length is 15 residues. With 4 bases clipped from V and 6 bases from J, the junction kept 9 bases outside the gene matches. In nucleotides, the CDR3 is TGCGCCAGCAGCCGGTACAGGGGGCCGATGAAGACCCAGTACTTC. Its translation is CASSRYRGPMKTQYF.

The chain has TRBV5-6 and TRBJ1-3; 9 nucleotides agree with TRBD1. This CDR3 is built from 15 residues. Germline trimming cut 2 bases from V and 1 base from J; bases unmatched to any gene: 1. Per germline, CDR1 SGHDT and CDR2 YYEEEE. Here the CDR3 reads CASSFGTGSGNTIYF. DNA of the CDR3: TGTGCCAGCAGCTTCGGGACAGGGTCTGGAAACACCATATATTTT. Using reference TRBV5-6 and TRBJ1-3 for the parts outside the CDR3, the full variable domain is DAGVTQSPTHLIKTRGQQVTLRCSPKSGHDTVSWYQQALGQGPQFIFQYYEEEERQRGNFPDRFSGHQFPNYSSELNVNALLLGDSALYLCASSFGTGSGNTIYFGEGSWLTVV.

This sequence joins TRBV14 and TRBJ2-7; TRBD1 matches at 7 bases. The V gene end was trimmed by 5 bases and the J gene end by 4 bases; junction bases not matched to a gene: 5. This CDR3 comprises 13 residues. Germline values: CDR1 SGHDN, CDR2 FVKESK. The CDR3 DNA reads as TGTGCCAGCAGCTCGCAGACAGGGTACGAGCAGTACTTC. This sequence encodes CASSSQTGYEQYF.

This chain links TRBV6-6 with TRBJ1-4; maybe TRBD1 (6 bases). Germline assignment: CDR1 MNHNY and CDR2 SVGAGI (reference sequence). CDR3 size: 16 residues. V was pared by 2 bases and J by 3 bases, with 13 bases between. The CDR3 sequence is CASSYTTGKSNEKLFF. DNA for the CDR3: TGTGCCAGCAGTTACACGACAGGAAAATCTAATGAAAAACTGTTTTTT.

This clone was seen a few times. The chain employs TRBV29-1 and TRBJ2-2; D remains unclear. This CDR3 contains 12 residues. Trimming shortened V by 5 bases and J by 5 bases, and 9 bases separated the two germline ends. Looked up from germline, CDR1 is SQVTM and CDR2 is ANQGSEA. CDR3 DNA: TGCAGCGTTACGACCGGAACCGGGGAGCTGTTTTTT. It codes for CSVTTGTGELFF.

The chain couples TRBV19 to TRBJ2-1, with D perhaps matching TRBD1 (5 bases). V lost 0 bases and J lost 5, with 14 bases in between. Germline assignment: CDR1 LNHDA and CDR2 SQIVND (reference sequence). The CDR3 runs to 16 residues. CDR3 sequence reads: CASSIDPGQSHNEQFF. CDR3 bases: TGTGCCAGTAGTATAGATCCAGGGCAGTCTCACAATGAGCAGTTCTTC. The full variable domain, its missing parts supplied by reference TRBV19 and TRBJ2-1, is DGGITQSPKYLFRKEGQNVTLSCEQNLNHDAMYWYRQDPGQGLRLIYYSQIVNDFQKGDIAEGYSVSREKKESFPLTVTSAQKNPTAFYLCASSIDPGQSHNEQFFGPGTRLTVL.

This rearrangement joins TRBV6-5 to TRBJ2-5; unclear D gene. CDR1 MNHEY and CDR2 SVGAGI come from the germline V gene. V was cut by 2 bases and J by 2 bases, with 3 bases left in between. There are 12 residues in the CDR3. The CDR3 region has the DNA TGTGCCAGCAGTTACGGGCAAGAGACCCAGTACTTC. Its translation: CASSYGQETQYF.

The CDR3 DNA reads as TGTGCCAGCCAGTACCGTTCGGTGGCTGAAGCTTTCTTT. Its translation: CASQYRSVAEAFF. J is TRBJ1-1 and V is TRBV6-5; D gene unclear. CDR1 is MNHEY and CDR2 is SVGAGI in the germline V gene. Trimming stripped 8 bases from V and 6 bases from J, with 16 bases between. The CDR3 is 13 residues long.

The chain carries TRBV6-1 and TRBJ1-2, with D possibly TRBD1 on 5 matching bases. The germline V gene encodes CDR1 MNHNS and CDR2 SASEGT. CDR3 length: 13 residues. Trimming took 4 bases from V and 4 from J, leaving 10 bases between them. DNA for the CDR3: TGTGCCAGCAGTGGAGACAGTCTCTATGGCTACACCTTC. The encoded protein is CASSGDSLYGYTF.

The rearrangement links TRBV13 to TRBJ2-7; no firm D call. The CDR3 consists of 12 residues. Germline assignment: CDR1 PRHDT and CDR2 FYEKMQ (reference sequence). V shed 6 bases and J shed 5 bases, with 11 bases lying between them. The CDR3 nucleotides are TGTGCCAGCAGTGGTAGTAGTAACGAGCAGTACTTC. Protein product: CASSGSSNEQYF.

The V call is TRBV29-1, the J call TRBJ2-5, with a weak D call TRBD1 (5 bases). The closer fit of TRBJ2-7 to the DNA end suggests the J call may be wrong. Germline loops: CDR1 SQVTM, CDR2 ANQGSEA. This CDR3 region has 11 residues. The CDR3, as DNA: TGCAGCGCGTCCTCAGGGTACGAGCAGTACTTC. Translating it yields CSASSGYEQYF.

This sequence joins TRBV9 and TRBJ2-1, with 8 bases identical to TRBD2. Unmatched junction bases numbered 10, after V lost 4 bases and J lost 4 bases. Germline CDR1 SGDLS, CDR2 YYNGEE. This CDR3 has 16 residues. CDR3 sequence (DNA): TGTGCCAGCAGCCCATATAGCGGGACCGAATACAATGAGCAGTTCTTC. Amino acid sequence: CASSPYSGTEYNEQFF.

The rearrangement links TRBV15 to TRBJ2-1; D may be TRBD2 (6 bases). Germline V lookup: CDR1 LNHNV, CDR2 YYDKDF (reference sequence). The CDR3 is 15 amino acids. Deletions cut 1 base from V and 7 bases from J, with 14 bases between. The CDR3 here is CATSRGRESSNEQFF. Here the CDR3 DNA reads TGTGCCACCAGCAGAGGGAGGGAATCCTCGAATGAGCAGTTCTTC.